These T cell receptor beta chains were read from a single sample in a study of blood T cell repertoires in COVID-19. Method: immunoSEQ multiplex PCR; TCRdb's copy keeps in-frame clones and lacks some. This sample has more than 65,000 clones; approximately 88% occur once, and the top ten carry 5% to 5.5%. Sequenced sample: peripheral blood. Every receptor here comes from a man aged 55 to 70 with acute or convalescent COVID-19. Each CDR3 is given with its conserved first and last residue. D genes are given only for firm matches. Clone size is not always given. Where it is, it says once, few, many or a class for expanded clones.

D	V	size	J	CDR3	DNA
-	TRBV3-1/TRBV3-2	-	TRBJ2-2	CASTPQGTGELFF	TGTGCCAGCACCCCGCAGGGAACCGGGGAGCTGTTTTTT
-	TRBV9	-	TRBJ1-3	CASGNDRRGTAGNTIYF	TGTGCCAGCGGCAATGACAGGAGAGGTACGGCTGGAAACACCATATATTTT
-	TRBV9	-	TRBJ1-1	CASSVGGEGTEAFF	TGTGCCAGCAGCGTAGGCGGGGAAGGGACTGAAGCTTTCTTT
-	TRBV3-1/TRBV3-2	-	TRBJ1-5	CASSLTVNQPQHF	TGTGCCAGCAGCCTGACAGTTAATCAGCCCCAGCATTTT
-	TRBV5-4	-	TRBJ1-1	CASSWDTTEAFF	TGTGCCAGCAGCTGGGACACCACTGAAGCTTTCTTT
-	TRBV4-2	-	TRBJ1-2	CASSQDIGGAGGYTF	TGTGCCAGCAGCCAAGATATCGGGGGGGCAGGTGGCTACACCTTC
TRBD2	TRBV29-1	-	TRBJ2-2	CSVGTSTGELFF	TGCAGCGTTGGGACTAGCACCGGGGAGCTGTTTTTT
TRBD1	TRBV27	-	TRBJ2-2	CASTRQGAAGELFF	TGTGCCAGCACCCGACAGGGGGCGGCCGGGGAGCTGTTTTTT
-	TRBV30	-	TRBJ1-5	CAWSTRSNQPQHF	TGTGCCTGGAGCACTCGAAGCAATCAGCCCCAGCATTTT
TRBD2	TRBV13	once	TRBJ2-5	CASSSRLAGGPRETQYF	TGTGCCAGCAGCTCCCGACTAGCGGGGGGGCCAAGAGAGACCCAGTACTTC
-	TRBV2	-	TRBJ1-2	CASFRGSDGYTF	TGTGCCAGCTTCAGGGGATCAGATGGCTACACCTTC
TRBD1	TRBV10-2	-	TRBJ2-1	CASSVPGQNYNEQFF	TGCGCCAGCAGTGTACCGGGACAGAACTACAATGAGCAGTTCTTC
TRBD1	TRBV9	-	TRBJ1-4	CASSVARGRREKLFF	TGTGCCAGCAGCGTAGCAAGGGGGCGACGGGAAAAACTGTTTTTT
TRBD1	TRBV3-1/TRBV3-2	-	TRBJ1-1	CASTQKPEKGGRYTEAFF	TGTGCCAGCACTCAAAAACCCGAGAAAGGGGGCAGATACACTGAAGCTTTCTTT
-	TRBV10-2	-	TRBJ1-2	CASRDRRYYGYTF	TGCGCCAGCAGAGACAGGCGATACTATGGCTACACCTTC
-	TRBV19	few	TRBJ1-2	CASSKGANYGYTF	TGTGCCAGTAGTAAGGGAGCTAACTATGGCTACACCTTC
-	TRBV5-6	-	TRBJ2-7	CASSFGRYEQYF	TGTGCCAGCAGCTTTGGCAGGTACGAGCAGTACTTC
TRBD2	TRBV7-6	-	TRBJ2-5	CASSLEVSGTWGETQYF	TGTGCCAGCAGCTTAGAAGTTAGCGGGACCTGGGGAGAGACCCAGTACTTC
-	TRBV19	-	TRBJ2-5	CASTPTGSGGAQYF	TGTGCCAGTACTCCTACGGGGTCCGGCGGGGCCCAGTACTTC
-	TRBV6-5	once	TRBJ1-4	CASTHGGSRNEKLFF	TGTGCCAGCACCCACGGCGGCAGCCGTAATGAAAAACTGTTTTTT
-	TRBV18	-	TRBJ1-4	CASSQAWGPNEKLFF	TGTGCCAGTTCGCAGGCGTGGGGGCCTAATGAAAAACTGTTTTTT
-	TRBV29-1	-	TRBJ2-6	CSVRSGSGANVLTF	TGCAGCGTCCGGAGTGGTTCTGGGGCCAACGTCCTGACTTTC
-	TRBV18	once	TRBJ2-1	CASSPETFYNEQFF	TGTGCCAGCTCACCGGAGACTTTCTACAATGAGCAGTTCTTC
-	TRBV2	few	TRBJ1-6	CASSEDRNNSPLHF	TGTGCCAGCAGTGAAGACAGGAATAATTCACCCCTCCACTTT
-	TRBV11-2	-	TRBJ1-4	CASSLGAGNPTNEKLFF	TGTGCCAGCAGCTTAGGGGCAGGAAATCCAACTAATGAAAAACTGTTTTTT
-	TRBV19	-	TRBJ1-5	CASNGVSNQPQHF	TGTGCCAGTAACGGGGTAAGCAATCAGCCCCAGCATTTT
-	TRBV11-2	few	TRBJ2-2	CASSGQGPGELFF	TGTGCCAGCAGCGGACAAGGGCCCGGGGAGCTGTTTTTT
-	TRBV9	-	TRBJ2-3	CASSPGDSFTDTQYF	TGTGCCAGCAGCCCCGGGGACTCCTTCACAGATACGCAGTATTTT
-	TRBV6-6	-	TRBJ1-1	CASSYSELNTEAFF	TGTGCCAGCAGTTACTCTGAGCTGAACACTGAAGCTTTCTTT
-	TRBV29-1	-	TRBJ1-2	CSVSSDTEYYGYTF	TGCAGCGTTTCCTCGGACACGGAATATTATGGCTACACCTTC
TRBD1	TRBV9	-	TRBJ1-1	CASSTGTGDTEAFF	TGTGCCAGCAGCACCGGGACAGGGGACACTGAAGCTTTCTTT
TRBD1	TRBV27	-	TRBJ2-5	CASSLWTGQETQYF	TGTGCCAGCAGTTTATGGACAGGCCAAGAGACCCAGTACTTC
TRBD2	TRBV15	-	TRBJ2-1	CATSRGVAGGQNEQFF	TGTGCCACCAGCAGAGGGGTAGCGGGGGGACAAAATGAGCAGTTCTTC
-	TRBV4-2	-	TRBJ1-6	CASSQEDSRSGNSPLHF	TGTGCCAGCAGCCAAGAGGACAGTCGGTCTGGAAATTCACCCCTCCACTTT
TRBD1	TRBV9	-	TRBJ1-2	CASDDGTGGVGYGYTF	TGTGCCAGCGATGACGGGACAGGGGGCGTCGGCTATGGCTACACCTTC
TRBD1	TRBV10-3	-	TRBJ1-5	CAISGTGGNQPQHF	TGTGCCATCAGTGGGACAGGGGGCAATCAGCCCCAGCATTTT
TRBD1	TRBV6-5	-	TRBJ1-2	CASSFTGGYGYTF	TGTGCCAGCAGTTTTACAGGGGGGTATGGCTACACCTTC
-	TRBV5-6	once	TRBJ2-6	CASSIYRERAGANVLTF	TGTGCCAGCAGCATCTACAGGGAACGGGCTGGGGCCAACGTCCTGACTTTC
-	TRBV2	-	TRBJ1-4	CASRPGTSATNEKLFF	TGTGCCAGCAGACCCGGGACATCGGCAACTAATGAAAAACTGTTTTTT
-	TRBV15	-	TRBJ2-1	CATSSRDIRRIEQFF	TGTGCCACCAGCAGTAGGGACATACGCCGAATTGAGCAGTTCTTC
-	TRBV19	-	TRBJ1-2	CASSIGQSANYGYTF	TGTGCCAGTAGTATCGGACAGTCCGCTAACTATGGCTACACCTTC
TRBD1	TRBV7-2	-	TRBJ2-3	CASRKTGGADTQYF	TGTGCCAGCAGAAAGACAGGGGGCGCAGATACGCAGTATTTT
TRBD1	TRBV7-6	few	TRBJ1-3	CASSARTGRNTIYF	TGTGCCAGCAGCGCAAGGACAGGGCGGAACACCATATATTTT
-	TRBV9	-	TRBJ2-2	CASSVRGLNTGELFF	TGTGCCAGCAGCGTTAGGGGTCTTAACACCGGGGAGCTGTTTTTT
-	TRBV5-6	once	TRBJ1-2	CASSMDPTTDYGYTF	TGTGCCAGCAGCATGGACCCGACTACCGACTATGGCTACACCTTC